This TCR beta chain originates from a study of cytomegalovirus exposure and HLA in healthy donors. Study-wide findings and caveats: What was likely a sequencing artifact was a cluster of highly shared sequence variants.

With 60 Vbeta and 13 Jbeta primers, the PCR was carried out. Here immunoSEQ multiplex PCR was the method, and the copy in TCRdb shows in-frame clones only, minus some. The sample has 70,000 to 80,000 clones; the top ten hold more than 2.5%. A word on this clone: Its antigen is not known.

CDR3 length: 14 amino acids. Trimming took off 3 bases at V and 5 bases at J, with 14 bases between the two ends. CDR1 SGHNT and CDR2 YYREEE come from the germline V gene (reference sequence). The chain employs TRBV5-4 and TRBJ1-1; D remains ambiguous. This TCR was sampled from a man aged 35-49 years in good health and CMV-seronegative. The source material was PBMCs. In nucleotides, the CDR3 is TGTGCCAGCAGCTCCTGGGGTGGGAGGACTGAAGCTTTCTTT. Encoded protein: CASSSWGGRTEAFF.